One and the same sample provided the 12 T cell receptor beta chains below, sequenced in a study of control samples from healthy donors and cancer patients. Method: immunoSEQ multiplex PCR; TCRdb's copy keeps in-frame clones and lacks some. The sample includes tens of thousands of clones, roughly nine tenths of them seen just once. Sequencing was performed on PBMCs. The receptor set was obtained from a man younger than 45 with colorectal cancer.

This clone has only a few counts. The chain carries TRBV7-8 and TRBJ2-7; tentative D call: TRBD1 (7 bases). Germline V gene data show CDR1 as SGHVS and CDR2 as FQNEAQ. The ends were cut back, 5 bases at V and 3 bases at J, with 23 bases in the middle. This CDR3 has 17 amino acids. The CDR3 region is CASSLGQTRVQIYEQYF. CDR3 sequence (DNA): TGTGCCAGCAGCCTGGGACAGACTAGAGTACAAATCTACGAGCAGTACTTC.

The V and J genes are TRBV6-2 or TRBV6-3 and TRBJ2-3; a possible D gene is TRBD2 (6 bases). The CDR3 loop spans 15 amino acids. The germline V gene encodes CDR1 MNHEY and CDR2 SVGEGT. V was pared by 2 bases and J by 4 bases, with 13 bases between. CDR3 sequence (DNA): TGTGCCAGCAGTTACACGCAGGGAGGTGCAGATACGCAGTATTTT. Translating it yields CASSYTQGGADTQYF.

This clone was seen a single time. The V and J genes are TRBV5-1 and TRBJ2-5, with D perhaps TRBD1 (5 bases). CDR1 is SGHRS, CDR2 YFSETQ, per germline. This CDR3 is 15 amino acids long. Trimming removed 6 bases at V and 1 base at J, with 16 bases between. The CDR3 here is CASTSLGVPQETQYF. CDR3 bases: TGCGCCAGCACTTCCCTAGGGGTTCCCCAAGAGACCCAGTACTTC.

The chain recombines TRBV5-1 with TRBJ1-1; the match to TRBD1 covers 8 bases. V was clipped by 7 bases and J by 0 bases; unmatched bases: 2. The CDR3 has 13 amino acids. Per the germline V gene, CDR1 is SGHRS and CDR2 is YFSETQ. DNA for the CDR3: TGCGCCAGCTCGGACAGGGTGAACACTGAAGCTTTCTTT. Its translation is CASSDRVNTEAFF. The entire variable domain, with the rest obtained from reference TRBV5-1 and TRBJ1-1, is as follows: KAGVTQTPRYLIKTRGQQVTLSCSPISGHRSVSWYQQTPGQGLQFLFEYFSETQRNKGNFPGRFSGRQFSNSRSEMNVSTLELGDSALYLCASSDRVNTEAFFGQGTRLTVV.

This chain connects TRBV7-8 to TRBJ1-1; D gene ambiguous. The CDR3 contains 15 residues. The ends were cut back, 6 bases at V and 0 bases at J, with 14 bases in the middle. Germline lookup yields CDR1 SGHVS and CDR2 FQNEAQ. The DNA of the CDR3 is TGTGCCAGCAGTGACGGAAAGAGTATGAACACTGAAGCTTTCTTT. Amino acid sequence: CASSDGKSMNTEAFF.

This clone was seen only a few times. The chain combines TRBV2 with TRBJ2-7, with TRBD1 matching 7 bases. Germline V gives CDR1 SNHLY, CDR2 FYNNEI. J gave up 5 bases and V 3 bases, and 13 bases lay outside the gene matches. CDR3 size: 16 residues. The CDR3 sequence is CASSDPLRGRRDEQYF. The DNA for the CDR3 is TGTGCCAGCAGTGATCCCTTAAGGGGGCGAAGGGACGAGCAGTACTTC.

Concerning this clone itself: Other DNA sequences in the same sample also yield this CDR3. The chain combines TRBV5-4 with TRBJ2-2; 7 bases match TRBD1. The CDR3 runs 15 residues. J lost 2 bases, V lost 4 bases, and 5 bases had no gene match. Germline CDR1 SGHNT, CDR2 YYREEE (reference sequence). DNA for the CDR3: TGTGCCAGCAGCACACAGGGGCACAACACCGGGGAGCTGTTTTTT. Its translation: CASSTQGHNTGELFF.

This rearrangement joins TRBV5-5 to TRBJ2-2; D is tentatively TRBD1 or TRBD2 (5 bases each). The germline V and J ends were trimmed by 1 base and 4 bases, with 11 bases remaining between them. Germline V gives CDR1 SGHKS, CDR2 YYEKEE (reference sequence). This CDR3 has 15 amino acids. For the CDR3, the DNA is TGTGCCAGCAGCTTGAGTGGGGGAAGCACCGGGGAGCTGTTTTTT. This codes for CASSLSGGSTGELFF.

The V and J genes are TRBV5-4 and TRBJ1-2; no definite D call. V lost 0 bases, J lost 0 bases, and 9 bases lay in between. The germline CDR1 and CDR2 sequences are SGHNT and YYREEE (reference sequence). The CDR3 contains 15 residues. The CDR3 protein is CASSLALGANYGYTF. CDR3 in DNA: TGTGCCAGCAGCTTGGCCCTGGGAGCTAACTATGGCTACACCTTC.

The CDR3 protein is CASSLSVSGNTIYF. Written as DNA, the CDR3 is TGTGCCAGCAGCTTAAGCGTTTCAGGAAACACCATATATTTT. The chain employs TRBV7-9 and TRBJ1-3; the D is unclear. Trimming cost V 2 bases and J 4 bases, with 9 bases left between them. The germline CDR1 and CDR2 sequences are SEHNR and FQNEAQ (reference sequence). The CDR3 is 14 residues long. Looking up the rest from reference TRBV7-9 and TRBJ1-3 gives the full variable domain: DTGVSQNPRHKITKRGQNVTFRCDPISEHNRLYWYRQTLGQGPEFLTYFQNEAQLEKSRLLSDRFSAERPKGSFSTLEIQRTEQGDSAMYLCASSLSVSGNTIYFGEGSWLTVV.

The chain has TRBV7-2 and TRBJ1-3, with D perhaps TRBD1 (5 bases). Trimming shortened V by 0 bases and J by 4 bases, and 13 bases separated the two germline ends. The CDR3 runs to 16 residues. Germline V lookup: CDR1 SGHTA, CDR2 FQGNSA. The DNA for the CDR3 is TGTGCCAGCAGCTTAGCGGGCAGGGCGTCAGGAAACACCATATATTTT. This gives the protein CASSLAGRASGNTIYF.

The chain joins TRBV6-6 to TRBJ2-7; D may correspond to TRBD1 or TRBD2 (5 bases each). V gave up 4 bases and J gave up 0 bases, with 10 bases separating them. The CDR3 loop spans 14 amino acids. Germline CDR1 and CDR2: MNHNY and SVGAGI (reference sequence). The CDR3: CASSWDGSSYEQYF. CDR3 sequence (DNA): TGTGCCAGCAGTTGGGACGGCTCCTCCTACGAGCAGTACTTC.